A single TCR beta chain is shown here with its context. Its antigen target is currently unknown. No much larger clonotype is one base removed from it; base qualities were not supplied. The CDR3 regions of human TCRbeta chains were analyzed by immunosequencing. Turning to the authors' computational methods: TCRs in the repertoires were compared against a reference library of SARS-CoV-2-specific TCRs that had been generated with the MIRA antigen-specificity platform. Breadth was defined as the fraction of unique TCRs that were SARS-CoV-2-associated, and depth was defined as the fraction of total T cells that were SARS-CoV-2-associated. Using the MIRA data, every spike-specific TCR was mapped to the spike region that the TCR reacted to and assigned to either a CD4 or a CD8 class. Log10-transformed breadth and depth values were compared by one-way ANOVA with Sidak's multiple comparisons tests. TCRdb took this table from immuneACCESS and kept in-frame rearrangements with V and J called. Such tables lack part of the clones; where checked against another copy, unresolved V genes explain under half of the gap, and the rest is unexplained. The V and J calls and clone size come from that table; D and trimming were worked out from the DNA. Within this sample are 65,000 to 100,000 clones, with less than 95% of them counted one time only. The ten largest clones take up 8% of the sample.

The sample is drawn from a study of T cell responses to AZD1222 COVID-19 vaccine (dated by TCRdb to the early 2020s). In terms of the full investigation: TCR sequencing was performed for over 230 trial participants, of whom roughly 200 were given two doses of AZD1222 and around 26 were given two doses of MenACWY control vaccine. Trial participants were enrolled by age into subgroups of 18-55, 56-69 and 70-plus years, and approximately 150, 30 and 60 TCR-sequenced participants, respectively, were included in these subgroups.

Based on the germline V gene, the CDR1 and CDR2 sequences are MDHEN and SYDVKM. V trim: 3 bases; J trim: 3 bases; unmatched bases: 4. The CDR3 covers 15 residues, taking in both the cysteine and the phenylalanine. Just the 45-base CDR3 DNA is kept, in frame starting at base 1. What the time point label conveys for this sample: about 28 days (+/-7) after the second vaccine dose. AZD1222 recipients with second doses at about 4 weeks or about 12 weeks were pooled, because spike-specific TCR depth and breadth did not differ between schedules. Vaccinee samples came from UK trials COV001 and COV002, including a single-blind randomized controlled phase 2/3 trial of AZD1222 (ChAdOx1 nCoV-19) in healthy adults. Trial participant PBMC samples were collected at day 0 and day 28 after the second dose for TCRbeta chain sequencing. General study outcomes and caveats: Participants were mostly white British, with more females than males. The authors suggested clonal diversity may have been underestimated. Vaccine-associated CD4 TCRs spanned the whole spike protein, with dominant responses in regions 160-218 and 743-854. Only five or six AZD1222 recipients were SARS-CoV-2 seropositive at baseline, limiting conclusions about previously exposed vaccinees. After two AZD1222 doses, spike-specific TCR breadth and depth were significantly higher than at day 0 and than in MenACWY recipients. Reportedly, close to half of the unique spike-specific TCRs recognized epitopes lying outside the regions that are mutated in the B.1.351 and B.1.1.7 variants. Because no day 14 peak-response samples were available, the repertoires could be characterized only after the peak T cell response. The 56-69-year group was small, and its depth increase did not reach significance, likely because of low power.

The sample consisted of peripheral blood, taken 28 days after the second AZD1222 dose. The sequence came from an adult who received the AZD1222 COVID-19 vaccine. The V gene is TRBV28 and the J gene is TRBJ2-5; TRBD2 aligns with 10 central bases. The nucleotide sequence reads TGTGCCAGCAGTTTTCTCCTAGCGGGAGAAGAGACCCAGTACTTC. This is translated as CASSFLLAGEETQYF.